This entry describes one T cell receptor (beta chain). Antigen specificity is unknown. This specimen comes from a study of T cells in tuberculosis. V lost 7 bases to trimming and J lost 6 bases, with 19 bases between them. The CDR3 consists of 14 residues. From germline, CDR1 is SGHRS and CDR2 YFSETQ. Broader study findings: Active tuberculosis alpha repertoires lay closer to GMM-specific TCRs than controls'. Cases with active tuberculosis were adults, while controls were adolescents.

Regarding time point: new active TB diagnosis, blood taken before or within 7 days of starting treatment. Some clones are missing from TCRdb's copy, which holds only in-frame ones; the method was immunoSEQ multiplex PCR. Here the sample spans about 34,000 clones, roughly 93% being singletons. The sequenced sample was PBMCs, obtained at tuberculosis diagnosis. The source is an adult with tuberculosis. J is TRBJ1-2 and V is TRBV5-1; unclear D gene. The DNA of the CDR3 is TGCGCCAGCGGAAGGGCGGGCCCCCTGGATGGCTACACCTTC. This sequence encodes CASGRAGPLDGYTF. Complete variable domain (other parts from reference TRBV5-1 and TRBJ1-2): KAGVTQTPRYLIKTRGQQVTLSCSPISGHRSVSWYQQTPGQGLQFLFEYFSETQRNKGNFPGRFSGRQFSNSRSEMNVSTLELGDSALYLCASGRAGPLDGYTFGSGTRLTVV.